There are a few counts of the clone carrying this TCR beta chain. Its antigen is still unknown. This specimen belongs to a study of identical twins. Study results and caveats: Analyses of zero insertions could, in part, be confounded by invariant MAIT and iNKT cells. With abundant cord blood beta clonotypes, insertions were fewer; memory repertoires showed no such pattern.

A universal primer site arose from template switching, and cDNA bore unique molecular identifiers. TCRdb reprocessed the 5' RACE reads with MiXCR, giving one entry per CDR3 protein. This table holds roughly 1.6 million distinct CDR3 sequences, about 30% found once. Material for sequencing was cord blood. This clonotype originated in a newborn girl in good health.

CDR3: CASSEVLSGANVLTF. CDR3 nucleotides: TGTGCCAGCAGTGAAGTCCTCTCTGGGGCCAACGTCCTGACTTTC. V usage is TRBV2 and J usage is TRBJ2-6; unclear D gene. Germline values: CDR1 SNHLY, CDR2 FYNNEI. The V gene lost 1 base and the J gene lost 0 bases, with 4 bases spanning the gap. The CDR3 is made up of 15 amino acids.